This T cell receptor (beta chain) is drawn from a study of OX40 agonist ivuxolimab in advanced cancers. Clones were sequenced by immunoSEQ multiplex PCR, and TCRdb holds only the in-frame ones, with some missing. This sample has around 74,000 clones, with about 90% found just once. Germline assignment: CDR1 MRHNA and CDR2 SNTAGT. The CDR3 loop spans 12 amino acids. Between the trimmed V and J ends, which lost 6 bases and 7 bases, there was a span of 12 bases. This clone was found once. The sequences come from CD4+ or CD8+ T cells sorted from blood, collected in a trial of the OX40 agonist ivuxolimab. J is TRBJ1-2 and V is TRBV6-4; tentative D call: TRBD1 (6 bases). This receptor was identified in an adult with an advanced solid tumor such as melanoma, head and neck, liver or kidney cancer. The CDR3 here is CASSNNRVGYTF. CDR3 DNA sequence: TGTGCCAGCAGCAACAACAGGGTTGGCTACACCTTC.